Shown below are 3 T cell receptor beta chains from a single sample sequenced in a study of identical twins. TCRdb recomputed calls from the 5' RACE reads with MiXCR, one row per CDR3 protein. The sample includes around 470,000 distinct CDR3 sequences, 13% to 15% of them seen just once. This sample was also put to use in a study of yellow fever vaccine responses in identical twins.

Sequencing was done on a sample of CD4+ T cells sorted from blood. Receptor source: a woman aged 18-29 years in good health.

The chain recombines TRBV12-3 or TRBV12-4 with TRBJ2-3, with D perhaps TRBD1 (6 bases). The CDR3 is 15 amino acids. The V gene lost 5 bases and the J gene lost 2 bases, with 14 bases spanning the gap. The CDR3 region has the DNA TGTGCCAGCAGTCCAAGAGACAGGTCCACAGATACGCAGTATTTT. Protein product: CASSPRDRSTDTQYF.

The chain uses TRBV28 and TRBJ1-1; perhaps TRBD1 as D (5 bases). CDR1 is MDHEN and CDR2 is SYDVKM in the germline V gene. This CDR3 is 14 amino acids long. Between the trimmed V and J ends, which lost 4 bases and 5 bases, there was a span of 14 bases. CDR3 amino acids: CASSSAGAGTEAFF. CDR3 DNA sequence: TGTGCCAGCAGTTCGGCTGGGGCAGGGACTGAAGCTTTCTTT. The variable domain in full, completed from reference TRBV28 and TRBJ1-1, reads DVKVTQSSRYLVKRTGEKVFLECVQDMDHENMFWYRQDPGLGLRLIYFSYDVKMKEKGDIPEGYSVSREKKERFSLILESASTNQTSMYLCASSSAGAGTEAFFGQGTRLTVV.

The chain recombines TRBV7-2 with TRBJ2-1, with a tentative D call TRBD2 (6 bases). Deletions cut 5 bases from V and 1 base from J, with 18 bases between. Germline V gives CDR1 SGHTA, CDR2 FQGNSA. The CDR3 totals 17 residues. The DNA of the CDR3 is TGTGCCAGCAGCCGAGGTAACGGGGGATGGTCCTACAATGAGCAGTTCTTC. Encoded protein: CASSRGNGGWSYNEQFF. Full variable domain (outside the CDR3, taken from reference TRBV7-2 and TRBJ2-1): GAGVSQSPSNKVTEKGKDVELRCDPISGHTALYWYRQSLGQGLEFLIYFQGNSAPDKSGLPSDRFSAERTGGSVSTLTIQRTQQEDSAVYLCASSRGNGGWSYNEQFFGPGTRLTVL.